The 9 T cell receptor beta chains in this list originate from one sample, sequenced in a study of control samples from healthy donors and cancer patients. Clones were read by immunoSEQ multiplex PCR, and TCRdb kept only the in-frame ones, dropping some. The sample yields tens of thousands of clones, almost 85% seen once. The specimen sequenced was blood. Receptor source: a woman aged 60 to 75 in good health.

The chain combines TRBV7-2 with TRBJ2-3; 13 bases match TRBD2. V lost 5 bases to trimming and J lost 0 bases; unmatched junction nucleotides: 5. The CDR3 consists of 17 residues. Germline V gene lookup returns CDR1 SGHTA and CDR2 FQGNSA. The CDR3 reads CASSPRTSGGSTDTQYF. Written as DNA, the CDR3 is TGTGCCAGCAGCCCGCGGACTAGCGGGGGTAGCACAGATACGCAGTATTTT.

The V and J genes are TRBV5-1 and TRBJ2-3, with a tentative D call TRBD1 (6 bases). CDR3 length equals 13 residues. The germline V gene encodes CDR1 SGHRS and CDR2 YFSETQ. Trimming removed 4 bases at V and 2 bases at J, with 8 bases between. CDR3 loop: CASSGQFTDTQYF. The CDR3 DNA reads TGCGCCAGCAGCGGACAGTTCACAGATACGCAGTATTTT. The variable domain in full, with the rest retrieved from reference TRBV5-1 and TRBJ2-3, is KAGVTQTPRYLIKTRGQQVTLSCSPISGHRSVSWYQQTPGQGLQFLFEYFSETQRNKGNFPGRFSGRQFSNSRSEMNVSTLELGDSALYLCASSGQFTDTQYFGPGTRLTVL.

This clone was detected only once. The chain employs TRBV4-3 and TRBJ2-3, with D perhaps matching TRBD1 or TRBD2 (5 bases each). Trimming removed 4 bases from V and 7 bases from J, with 18 bases in between. The CDR3 is 15 amino acids. Per the germline V gene, CDR1 is LGHNA and CDR2 is YSLEER. The CDR3 here is CASSRNRGQGHTQYF. As DNA, the CDR3 is TGCGCCAGCAGCCGCAATCGGGGCCAAGGGCATACGCAGTATTTT.

The gene calls are TRBV6-5 and TRBJ1-1; tentatively, D is TRBD1 (6 bases). Deletions cut 8 bases from V and 0 bases from J, with 13 bases between. Germline CDR1 MNHEY, CDR2 SVGAGI. The CDR3 totals 14 residues. CDR3 bases: TGTGCCAGCCCCCGGGACACCCTGAACACTGAAGCTTTCTTT. Translation gives CASPRDTLNTEAFF.

Only a few counts were recorded for this clone. This sequence joins TRBV28 and TRBJ1-4; 7 bases map to TRBD1. CDR3 size: 15 residues. Germline CDR1 is MDHEN and CDR2 is SYDVKM. J gave up 0 bases and V 6 bases, and 4 bases lay outside the gene matches. The CDR3 DNA is TGTGCCAGCAGGGACAGGCTTGCAACTAATGAAAAACTGTTTTTT. Translating it yields CASRDRLATNEKLFF.

J is TRBJ1-5 and V is TRBV7-9; no firm D call. This CDR3 is 15 amino acids long. Germline V gives CDR1 SEHNR, CDR2 FQNEAQ (reference sequence). V lost 7 bases and J lost 0, with 13 bases in between. CDR3 amino acids: CASTPSGYSNQPQHF. The CDR3 nucleotides are TGTGCCAGCACCCCGTCGGGTTATAGCAATCAGCCCCAGCATTTT.

The chain couples TRBV6-2 or TRBV6-3 to TRBJ2-1; 10 bases match TRBD2. The CDR3 totals 16 residues. The J segment lost 2 bases and the V segment lost 4 bases, leaving 5 bases of the junction unmatched. The germline V gene encodes CDR1 MNHEY and CDR2 SVGEGT. CDR3 DNA sequence: TGTGCCAGCAGTTCTAGCGGGGGCCCCCCCTACAATGAGCAGTTCTTC. This codes for CASSSSGGPPYNEQFF.

In this sample, this clone turned up once. The chain links TRBV9 to TRBJ1-2; no definite D call. The germline gives CDR1 SGDLS, CDR2 YYNGEE. V lost 3 bases to trimming and J lost 8 bases, with 14 bases between them. This CDR3 region has 13 residues. Here the CDR3 DNA reads TGTGCCAGCAGCGAGCAGGACCCGGAGGGCTACACCTTC. Encoded protein: CASSEQDPEGYTF.

The chain links TRBV27 to TRBJ2-7; D remains ambiguous. The V end was cut by 2 bases, the J end by 2 bases, with 25 bases between. From germline, CDR1 is MNHEY and CDR2 SMNVEV (reference sequence). This CDR3 has 19 residues. Written as DNA, the CDR3 is TGTGCCAGCAGTTTACGCCAGATCAGAACAAAACCTCTACCCTACGAGCAGTACTTC. Its protein is CASSLRQIRTKPLPYEQYF.